The 13 T cell receptor beta chains in this list originate from one sample, sequenced in a study of blood T cells in healthy people across ages (dated by TCRdb to between 2015 and 2016). Receptor libraries were prepared by 5' RACE. Instrument on record: Illumina HiSeq 2500. A second PCR of roughly 7 to 12 cycles was performed with a sample-barcoded 5' primer and a J-beta primer mix. TCRdb ran its own pipeline on the public reads, namely fastp trimming at Q25 and MiXCR clone calling, and kept in-frame beta chains. Identical CDR3 proteins give one entry, which carries the most common genes and DNA. The sample yields roughly 1.7 million distinct CDR3 sequences; approximately 32% were counted once. The ten top clones hold 10% to 12% of the sample. Sample: blood. These receptors were collected from a woman aged 25 to 39 in good health.

With respect to this clonotype: This likely comes from a read error, as the CDR3 has no conserved phenylalanine or tryptophan at its end. V is TRBV20-1 and J is TRBJ2-7; D uncertain. Germline CDR1 reads DFQATT; CDR2 reads SNEGSKA (reference sequence). This CDR3 has 12 residues. Trimming removed 1 base from V and 2 bases from J, with 6 bases in between. The CDR3: CSARVSTYEQYS. In DNA form, the CDR3 reads TGCAGTGCTAGAGTTTCGACCTACGAGCAGTACTCC.

This clonotype came up many times. The chain joins TRBV7-2 to TRBJ2-7, with 11 bases lining up with TRBD2. The CDR3 totals 15 residues. Germline lookup yields CDR1 SGHTA and CDR2 FQGNSA. With V trimmed by 5 bases and J by 5 bases, 8 bases remained unmatched. CDR3 amino acids: CASSQTSGTFHEQYF. CDR3 DNA: TGTGCCAGCAGCCAGACTAGCGGGACGTTCCACGAGCAGTACTTC.

This clonotype was detected only a few times. The chain carries TRBV7-2 and TRBJ1-1; D is unclear. The V and J ends lost 3 bases and 8 bases respectively, with 1 base between them. The CDR3 covers 9 residues. Germline values: CDR1 SGHTA, CDR2 FQGNSA. The CDR3 coding sequence is TGTGCCAGCAGCTTGGAAGCTTTCTTT. Protein product: CASSLEAFF.

V gene TRBV7-7 combines with J gene TRBJ2-5; 8 bases are a match to TRBD2. Per germline, CDR1 SSHAT and CDR2 FNYEAQ (reference sequence). The V segment lost 3 bases and the J segment 2 bases; nucleotides outside the gene matches: 8. This CDR3 has 16 amino acids. CDR3 nucleotides: TGTGCCAGCAGCTTCGGAAGGACTAGCCGACAAGAGACCCAGTACTTC. Its protein product is CASSFGRTSRQETQYF.

The table lists this clonotype with many counts. This chain joins TRBV20-1 and TRBJ2-7, with a weak D call TRBD1 (5 bases). Trimming pared 2 bases from V and 3 bases from J, leaving 17 bases between. The germline gives CDR1 DFQATT, CDR2 SNEGSKA (reference sequence). The CDR3 spans 15 residues. CDR3 in DNA: TGCAGTGCTAGAAGCCTCGATGGGGCGGACTACGAGCAGTACTTC. Translating it yields CSARSLDGADYEQYF.

The genes are TRBV6-1 and TRBJ1-5, with TRBD1 identical over 7 bases. CDR3 size: 15 residues. Germline V gives CDR1 MNHNS, CDR2 SASEGT. The trim removed 1 base at V and 7 bases at J, leaving 7 bases unmatched. The CDR3 DNA is TGTGCCAGCAGTGAAGGGACAGGCTGGGTACAGCCCCAGCATTTT. As protein: CASSEGTGWVQPQHF.

V usage is TRBV6-1 and J usage is TRBJ2-2; D perhaps matches TRBD1 (5 bases). Trimming took off 6 bases at V and 0 bases at J, with 17 bases between the two ends. The CDR3 loop spans 17 amino acids. The germline V gene has CDR1 MNHNS and CDR2 SASEGT. This chain's CDR3 is CASRESKGRSNTGELFF. The CDR3 DNA is TGTGCCAGCAGAGAATCCAAGGGGCGGTCGAACACCGGGGAGCTGTTTTTT.

The chain uses TRBV25-1 and TRBJ2-1, with D possibly TRBD1 on 6 matching bases. The V end lost 6 bases, the J end lost 6 bases, and 15 bases lay between the germline ends. Germline CDR1 is MGHDK and CDR2 is SYGVNS. The CDR3 length is 14 residues. The CDR3 loop reads CASSQLGGGNEQFF. The CDR3 nucleotides read TGTGCCAGCAGCCAGCTTGGGGGCGGCAATGAGCAGTTCTTC. The full variable domain, with the rest looked up from reference TRBV25-1 and TRBJ2-1, is EADIYQTPRYLVIGTGKKITLECSQTMGHDKMYWYQQDPGMELHLIHYSYGVNSTEKGDLSSESTVSRIRTEHFPLTLESARPSHTSQYLCASSQLGGGNEQFFGPGTRLTVL.

This chain joins TRBV19 and TRBJ1-1; 7 positions match TRBD1. The germline V gene encodes CDR1 LNHDA and CDR2 SQIVND (reference sequence). The CDR3 is 13 residues long. The trim removed 6 bases at V and 10 bases at J, leaving 11 bases unmatched. The CDR3 region has the DNA TGTGCCAGTAGCGGTACAGGGGCAGAGAGAGCTTTCTTT. It codes for CASSGTGAERAFF.

This chain joins TRBV5-1 and TRBJ2-5, with a tentative D call TRBD2 (6 bases). V was trimmed by 4 bases and J by 5 bases, leaving 12 bases between them. Germline values: CDR1 SGHRS, CDR2 YFSETQ. CDR3 length equals 13 residues. CDR3: CASSAGPRETQYF. In DNA, the CDR3 is TGCGCCAGCAGCGCGGGACCTCGGGAGACCCAGTACTTC.

In regard to this clonotype: A much larger clone sits a single nucleotide away, making a read error possible. The missing conserved phenylalanine or tryptophan at the end of this CDR3 makes a read error likely. The chain couples TRBV20-1 to TRBJ2-7, with TRBD1 matching over 9 bases. Germline trimming cut 6 bases from V and 3 bases from J; bases unmatched to any gene: 9. Germline V lookup: CDR1 DFQATT, CDR2 SNEGSKA (reference sequence). The CDR3 is 14 amino acids. The CDR3 protein is CSAPGTGLVYEQYC. The CDR3 DNA reads TGCAGTGCCCCCGGGACAGGGTTAGTCTACGAGCAGTACTGC.

The V gene is TRBV30, the J gene TRBJ1-2; D possibly corresponds to TRBD1 (5 bases). This CDR3 has 13 amino acids. The V end was cut by 3 bases, the J end by 4 bases, with 12 bases between. The germline CDR1 and CDR2 sequences are GTSNPN and SVGIG (reference sequence). The CDR3 nucleotides read TGTGCCTGGAGCCCGGGGCAGGGCTATGGCTACACCTTC. Encoded protein: CAWSPGQGYGYTF.

This clonotype showed up many times. The J gene is TRBJ2-3, the V gene TRBV4-2; TRBD2 agrees at 8 bases. The CDR3 loop spans 16 amino acids. Trimming removed 10 bases from V and 5 bases from J; junction bases left unmatched: 17. Germline-derived CDR1 and CDR2 are LGHNA and YNFKEQ. Here the CDR3 reads CATPEAGGLLRDTQYF. The CDR3 coding sequence is TGTGCCACCCCCGAGGCGGGGGGACTATTACGAGATACGCAGTATTTT.